Listed here are 5 T cell receptor beta chains from one sample, sequenced in a study of blood T cell repertoires in COVID-19. TCRdb keeps only in-frame clones here, not all; method: immunoSEQ multiplex PCR. Here the sample spans approximately 100,000 clones, 80% to 90% being singletons. Sample: peripheral blood. Receptor source: a human donor with COVID-19, enrolled during active disease. The donor label of this sample is uncertain.

This sequence joins TRBV5-5 and TRBJ1-2; unclear D gene. CDR1 is SGHKS, CDR2 YYEKEE, per germline (reference sequence). Trimming took off 2 bases at V and 0 bases at J, with 11 bases between the two ends. There are 15 residues in the CDR3. In nucleotides, the CDR3 is TGTGCCAGCAGCTTCCCGACGGGATCTAACTATGGCTACACCTTC. Residues: CASSFPTGSNYGYTF.

The chain carries TRBV5-6 and TRBJ1-1; D is ambiguous. V was trimmed by 0 bases and J by 5 bases, leaving 11 bases between them. The CDR3 has 14 residues. Germline loops: CDR1 SGHDT, CDR2 YYEEEE. The CDR3 loop is CASSLGIPGTEAFF. The DNA for the CDR3 is TGTGCCAGCAGCTTGGGCATCCCGGGGACTGAAGCTTTCTTT. Full variable domain (outside the CDR3, taken from reference TRBV5-6 and TRBJ1-1): DAGVTQSPTHLIKTRGQQVTLRCSPKSGHDTVSWYQQALGQGPQFIFQYYEEEERQRGNFPDRFSGHQFPNYSSELNVNALLLGDSALYLCASSLGIPGTEAFFGQGTRLTVV.

The rearrangement joins TRBV4-1 to TRBJ2-3, with no clear D. Germline loops: CDR1 MGHRA, CDR2 YSYEKL. CDR3 length: 15 residues. Between the trimmed V and J ends, which lost 4 bases and 3 bases, there was a span of 14 bases. This CDR3 reads CASSRPAARTDTQYF. The CDR3 DNA reads as TGCGCCAGCAGCCGCCCCGCCGCGAGAACAGATACGCAGTATTTT.

The rearrangement joins TRBV11-1 to TRBJ1-4; 8 bases map to TRBD1. The CDR3 is 15 amino acids. Germline V CDR1 and CDR2: SGHAT, FQDESV (reference sequence). V shed 2 bases and J 5 bases; nucleotides not matched to a gene: 4. CDR3 coding DNA: TGTGCCAGCAGCTTACCGGACAGGGCAAATGAAAAACTGTTTTTT. Residues: CASSLPDRANEKLFF.

This clone has only one observation. The chain combines TRBV29-1 with TRBJ1-2; D not certain. Germline V gene sequence: CDR1 SQVTM, CDR2 ANQGSEA. This CDR3 spans 12 amino acids. Trimming took off 1 base at V and 5 bases at J, with 8 bases between the two ends. The DNA of the CDR3 is TGCAGCGTTGAAGCCCTATCTTATGGCTACACCTTC. Amino acids: CSVEALSYGYTF.